The following is a TCR beta chain sequence with its context. The antigen is unknown. The V end was cut by 7 bases, the J end by 0 bases, with 15 bases between. Per germline, CDR1 SGHTA and CDR2 FQGNSA. The CDR3 runs to 15 residues. The data belong to a study of cytomegalovirus exposure and HLA in healthy donors. Study-level points and caveats: Versus the roughly 690-donor mean, an Asian-associated ancestry cluster reportedly showed fewer N-insertions in a later analysis. The classifier reportedly diagnosed cytomegalovirus status with high sensitivity and specificity. Highly shared variants forming one cluster were likely a sequencing artifact.

Researchers ran the PCR with 60 Vbeta and 13 Jbeta primers. Some clones are missing from TCRdb's copy, which holds only in-frame ones; the method was immunoSEQ multiplex PCR. This table holds some 110,000 clones, about four fifths found once. The source of this sequence is a man in his fifties or sixties in good health and CMV-seronegative. The source material was PBMCs. The V and J genes are TRBV7-2 and TRBJ1-1; TRBD1 is a possible D gene (6 bases). CDR3 coding DNA: TGTGCCAGCACCCGGGGGGCAGTCATGAACACTGAAGCTTTCTTT. It specifies CASTRGAVMNTEAFF.